Reported below is one T cell receptor beta chain. Its matching antigen is unknown. Since a much larger clone is just one base distant, this may be a read error. The CDR3 spans 12 residues. Germline values: CDR1 WSHSY, CDR2 SAAADI. The ends were cut back, 6 bases at V and 7 bases at J, with 13 bases in the middle. TCRdb reanalysed the reads using MiXCR and keeps one entry per CDR3 protein. Here the sample spans approximately 550,000 distinct CDR3 sequences, more than 15% being singletons. This record comes from a study of T cell repertoires in cytomegalovirus infection. Whole-study context: In public TCR beta signatures, there were indications of both CMV infection and matching HLA type. Regarding the study as a whole: Within the response measured ex vivo, HLA-C-restricted CMV-specific TCR beta clonotypes were dominant. Accumulated public TCR beta family frequency recognized individuals carrying CMV together with the relevant HLA.

The sequencing input was CD8+ T cells from PBMCs. J is TRBJ2-7 and V is TRBV10-2; D may be TRBD1 (5 bases). The source is a human donor in good health (CMV status not recorded). Some clones in this sample may be carry-over from other donors' samples. CDR3 sequence: CASRDRPQEQYF. CDR3 in DNA: TGCGCCAGCAGAGACAGACCCCAAGAGCAGTACTTC.